This TCR beta chain stems from a study of blood T cell repertoires in COVID-19. Study details: The United States, Italy and Spain provided the acute and convalescent COVID-19 samples. Sources were T cells, B-cell-depleted T cells, or PBMCs; the material itself was cDNA or gDNA.

The repertoire was sequenced with immunoSEQ multiplex PCR; TCRdb's copy has only in-frame clones and lacks some. The sample comprises about 270,000 clones, about 89% of which are singletons, and under 3% rests with the top ten. This CDR3 is 14 amino acids long. V was shortened by 5 bases and J by 5 bases, with 13 bases between the two germline ends. From germline, CDR1 is MNHEY and CDR2 SMNVEV (reference sequence). The study drew participants aged about 18 to 89 years from approximately 25 US areas. The clonotype originates from a woman aged 18-29 years who had recovered from COVID-19. The sequenced sample was PBMCs or T cells enriched from blood (not recorded which). The V call is TRBV27, the J call TRBJ1-5, with a tentative D call TRBD1 (6 bases). This CDR3 is CASSAGATYQPQHF. Written as DNA, the CDR3 is TGTGCCAGCAGTGCGGGGGCGACTTATCAGCCCCAGCATTTT.